This TCR beta chain emerged from a study of blood T cell repertoires in COVID-19. Study background: There were acute and convalescent COVID-19 samples, and they came from the United States, Italy and Spain. T cells, B-cell-depleted T cells, or PBMCs supplied cDNA or gDNA.

The authors' processing: Amplified reference gene primers provided the basis for estimating nucleated cell counts. The assay was immunoSEQ multiplex PCR, and TCRdb's table has in-frame clones only and misses some. V, J and clone size were drawn from that table, and D and trimming were deduced from the DNA. The repertoire consists of 100,000 or so clones, with about 85% occurring once and the leading ten covering roughly 4.2%. V was clipped by 6 bases and J by 3 bases; unmatched bases: 5. This CDR3 comprises 13 residues. The chain combines TRBV12-3 or TRBV12-4 with TRBJ2-7; 7 positions match TRBD1. The source material was peripheral blood. The receptor was isolated from a man aged 50-59 years with acute or convalescent COVID-19. The CDR3 DNA is TGTGCCAGCAGAAGGGACAGATTCTACGAGCAGTACTTC. Encoded protein: CASRRDRFYEQYF.